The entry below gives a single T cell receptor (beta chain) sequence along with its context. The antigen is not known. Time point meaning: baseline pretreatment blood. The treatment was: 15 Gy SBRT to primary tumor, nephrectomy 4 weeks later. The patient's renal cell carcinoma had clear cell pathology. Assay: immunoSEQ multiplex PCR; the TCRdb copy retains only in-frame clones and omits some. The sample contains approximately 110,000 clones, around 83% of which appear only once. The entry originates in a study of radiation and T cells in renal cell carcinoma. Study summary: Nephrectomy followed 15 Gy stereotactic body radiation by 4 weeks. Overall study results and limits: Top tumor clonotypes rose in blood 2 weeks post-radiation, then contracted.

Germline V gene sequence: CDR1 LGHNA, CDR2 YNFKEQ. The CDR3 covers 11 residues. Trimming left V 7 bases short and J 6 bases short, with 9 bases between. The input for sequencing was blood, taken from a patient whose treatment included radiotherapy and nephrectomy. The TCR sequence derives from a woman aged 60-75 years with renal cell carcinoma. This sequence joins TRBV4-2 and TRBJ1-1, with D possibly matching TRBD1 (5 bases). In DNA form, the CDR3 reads TGTGCCAGCACGTGGGGCTCTGAAGCTTTCTTT. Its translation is CASTWGSEAFF.